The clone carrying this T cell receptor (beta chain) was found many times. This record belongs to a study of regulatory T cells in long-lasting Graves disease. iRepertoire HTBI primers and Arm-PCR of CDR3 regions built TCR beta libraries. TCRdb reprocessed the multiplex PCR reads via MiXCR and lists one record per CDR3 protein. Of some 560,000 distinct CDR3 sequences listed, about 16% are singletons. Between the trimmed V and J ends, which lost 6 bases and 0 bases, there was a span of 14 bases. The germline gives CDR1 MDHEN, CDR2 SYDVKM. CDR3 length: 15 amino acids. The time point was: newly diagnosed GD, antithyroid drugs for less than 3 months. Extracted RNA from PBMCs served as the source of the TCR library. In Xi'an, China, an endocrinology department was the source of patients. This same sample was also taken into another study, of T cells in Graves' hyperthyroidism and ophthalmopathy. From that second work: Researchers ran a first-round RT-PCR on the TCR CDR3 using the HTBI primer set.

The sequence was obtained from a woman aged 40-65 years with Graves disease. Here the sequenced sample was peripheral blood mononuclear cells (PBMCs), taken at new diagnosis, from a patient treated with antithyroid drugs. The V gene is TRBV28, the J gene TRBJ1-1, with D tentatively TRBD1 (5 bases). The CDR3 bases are TGTGCCAGCAGCCCCCCGGGACTTATGAACACTGAAGCTTTCTTT. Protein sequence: CASSPPGLMNTEAFF. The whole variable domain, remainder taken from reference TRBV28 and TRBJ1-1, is DVKVTQSSRYLVKRTGEKVFLECVQDMDHENMFWYRQDPGLGLRLIYFSYDVKMKEKGDIPEGYSVSREKKERFSLILESASTNQTSMYLCASSPPGLMNTEAFFGQGTRLTVV.